The present T cell receptor beta chain was sequenced within a study of blood T cells in healthy people across ages. For the second PCR, which ran for 7 to 11 cycles, a sample-barcoded 5' primer and a J-beta primer mix were used. TCRdb fed the 5' RACE reads into MiXCR, producing one record per CDR3 protein. This sample has approximately 1,000,000 distinct CDR3 sequences, with 40% to 45% found just once. The specimen sequenced was blood. The TCR sequence derives from a woman in her fifties or sixties in good health.

Written as DNA, the CDR3 is TGCAGGAACGGCGGCGCTGGGGAAAACTACAATGAGCAGTTCTTC. Its translation is CRNGGAGENYNEQFF. The chain links TRBV29-1 to TRBJ2-1; D not resolved. Per the germline V gene, CDR1 is SQVTM and CDR2 is ANQGSEA. The CDR3 is made up of 15 amino acids.